This passage covers 12 T cell receptor beta chains from one sample sequenced in a study of control samples from healthy donors and cancer patients. Some clones are missing from TCRdb's copy, which holds only in-frame ones; the method was immunoSEQ multiplex PCR. The table lists around 70,000 clones, around 80% of them singletons, with about 15% in the top ten. Sequenced: blood. These receptors all stem from a man between 60 and 70 years old in good health.

The table lists this clone with a count of one. This chain uses TRBV28 with TRBJ2-1, with 7 nucleotides matching TRBD2. In germline, CDR1 is MDHEN, CDR2 SYDVKM. V lost 4 bases and J lost 0; bases outside the gene matches: 12. The CDR3 extends over 18 amino acids. CDR3 in amino acids: CASSSPTSAQSSYNEQFF. The DNA for the CDR3 is TGTGCCAGCAGTTCACCAACTAGCGCCCAGAGCTCCTACAATGAGCAGTTCTTC.

The gene calls are TRBV14 and TRBJ1-6; weak D call: TRBD1 (5 bases). V lost 1 base to trimming and J lost 3 bases, with 7 bases between them. CDR3 length equals 15 residues. CDR1 is SGHDN, CDR2 FVKESK, per germline. CDR3 bases: TGTGCCAGCAGCCAAGCCCAGGGCTATAATTCACCCCTCCACTTT. It yields the protein CASSQAQGYNSPLHF.

This clone was observed a few times. This chain uses TRBV6-1 with TRBJ1-5; 8 positions agree with TRBD1. This CDR3 contains 15 residues. Germline V gives CDR1 MNHNS, CDR2 SASEGT. V gave up 3 bases and J gave up 7 bases; unmatched junction bases: 8. CDR3 in amino acids: CASSDWQGARQPQHF. For the CDR3, the DNA is TGTGCCAGCAGTGATTGGCAGGGGGCAAGACAGCCCCAGCATTTT.

The gene calls are TRBV7-2 and TRBJ2-6; D unclear. The V end was cut by 8 bases, the J end by 0 bases, with 8 bases between. The germline gives CDR1 SGHTA, CDR2 FQGNSA. The CDR3 consists of 14 residues. The CDR3 loop reads CASHPISGANVLTF. DNA for the CDR3: TGTGCCAGCCACCCCATCTCTGGGGCCAACGTCCTGACTTTC.

The rearrangement links TRBV19 to TRBJ2-3; TRBD2 agrees at 8 bases. This CDR3 has 16 residues. V shed 4 bases and J 5 bases; nucleotides not matched to a gene: 11. CDR1 is LNHDA, CDR2 SQIVND, per germline (reference sequence). CDR3 loop: CASSTRVAGSVDTQYF. The CDR3 region has the DNA TGTGCCAGTAGTACACGGGTAGCGGGATCCGTAGATACGCAGTATTTT.

With respect to this clone: Other DNA sequences of this sample code for an identical CDR3. The gene calls are TRBV19 and TRBJ2-5, with 7 bases identical to TRBD1. V was clipped by 8 bases and J by 2 bases; unmatched bases: 5. The CDR3 totals 13 residues. Germline values: CDR1 LNHDA, CDR2 SQIVND (reference sequence). In DNA form, the CDR3 reads TGTGCCAGTTCGACAGGGTCACAAGAGACCCAGTACTTC. It specifies CASSTGSQETQYF.

The V call is TRBV7-9, the J call TRBJ2-3; D remains ambiguous. The CDR3 loop spans 13 amino acids. Germline assignment: CDR1 SEHNR and CDR2 FQNEAQ (reference sequence). V lost 5 bases, J lost 4 bases, and 10 bases lay in between. The CDR3 loop reads CASSPRPSDTQYF. CDR3 nucleotide sequence: TGTGCCAGCAGCCCACGTCCCTCAGATACGCAGTATTTT.

The chain joins TRBV9 to TRBJ2-2; D gene uncertain. This CDR3 spans 13 amino acids. Germline V gives CDR1 SGDLS, CDR2 YYNGEE. The germline V and J ends were trimmed by 0 bases and 5 bases, with 5 bases remaining between them. CDR3 sequence (DNA): TGTGCCAGCAGCGTAGATCTGACCGGGGAGCTGTTTTTT. Translated, it gives CASSVDLTGELFF.

This clone turned up a few times. This sequence joins TRBV28 and TRBJ2-5; 14 bases fit TRBD2. The CDR3 is made up of 17 amino acids. CDR1 and CDR2 from the germline V gene are MDHEN and SYDVKM. V lost 2 bases to trimming and J lost 4 bases; unmatched junction nucleotides: 6. The CDR3 protein is CASSLGGLAGVGETQYF. The CDR3 region has the DNA TGTGCCAGCAGTTTAGGGGGACTAGCGGGAGTGGGAGAGACCCAGTACTTC. Based on the CDR3 plus reference TRBV28 and TRBJ2-5, the full variable domain is DVKVTQSSRYLVKRTGEKVFLECVQDMDHENMFWYRQDPGLGLRLIYFSYDVKMKEKGDIPEGYSVSREKKERFSLILESASTNQTSMYLCASSLGGLAGVGETQYFGPGTRLLVL.

This clone was found once. The genes are TRBV24-1 and TRBJ2-7; 9 nucleotides line up with TRBD1. CDR3 length: 15 amino acids. Germline loops: CDR1 KGHDR, CDR2 SFDVKD. Unmatched junction bases numbered 8, after V lost 3 bases and J lost 6 bases. CDR3 DNA sequence: TGTGCCACCAGTGATCCGGGACAGGGCTTCTCCGAGCAGTACTTC. This encodes CATSDPGQGFSEQYF.

This chain links TRBV28 with TRBJ2-3, with 7 positions matching TRBD2. The CDR3 is made up of 15 amino acids. Per the germline V gene, CDR1 is MDHEN and CDR2 is SYDVKM. J was trimmed by 4 bases and V by 5 bases; bases with no gene match: 9. In DNA form, the CDR3 reads TGTGCCAGCAGTGACCTGCGGGAGAGGCCAGATACGCAGTATTTT. Amino acid sequence: CASSDLRERPDTQYF.

Comments on this clone: The same CDR3 also results from other DNA sequences found in this sample. This chain links TRBV11-3 with TRBJ2-3; D is perhaps TRBD1 (5 bases). There are 13 residues in the CDR3. CDR1 is SGHNT and CDR2 is YENEEA in the germline V gene. The V end was cut by 3 bases, the J end by 2 bases, with 6 bases between. CDR3 DNA: TGTGCCAGCAGCTTTGGGGCCACAGATACGCAGTATTTT. Its translation is CASSFGATDTQYF.